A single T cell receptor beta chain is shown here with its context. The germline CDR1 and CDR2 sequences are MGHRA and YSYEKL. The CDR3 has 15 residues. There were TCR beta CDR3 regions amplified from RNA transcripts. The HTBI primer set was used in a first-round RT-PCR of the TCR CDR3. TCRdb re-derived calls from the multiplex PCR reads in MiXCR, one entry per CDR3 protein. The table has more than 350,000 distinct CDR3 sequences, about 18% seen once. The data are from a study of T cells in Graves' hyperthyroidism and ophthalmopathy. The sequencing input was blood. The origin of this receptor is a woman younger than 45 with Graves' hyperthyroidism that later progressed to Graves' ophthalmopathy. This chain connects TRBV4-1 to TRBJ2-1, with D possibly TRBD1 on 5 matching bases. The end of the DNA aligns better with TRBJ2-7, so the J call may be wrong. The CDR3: CASSQGQGSYNEQYF. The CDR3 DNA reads TGCGCCAGCAGCCAAGGGCAGGGTTCATACAATGAGCAGTACTTC.